Below, 21 T cell receptor beta chains from the same sample are listed, as sequenced in a study of technical replicates of blood from a few donors. Some clones are missing from TCRdb's copy, which holds only in-frame ones; the method was immunoSEQ multiplex PCR. This repertoire shows approximately 95,000 clones, roughly 95% found once; its top ten account for around 0.35%. The specimen was T cells isolated from PBMCs. The receptors here all came from a human donor in good health.

This chain joins TRBV10-3 and TRBJ2-1; 8 positions agree with TRBD2. Unmatched junction bases numbered 8, after V lost 3 bases and J lost 7 bases. CDR1 is ENHRY, CDR2 SYGVKD, per germline. CDR3 length: 15 residues. As DNA, the CDR3 is TGTGCCATCAGTGATTCCGAGGCTAGCGGGAATGAGCAGTTCTTC. This sequence encodes CAISDSEASGNEQFF.

The chain combines TRBV25-1 with TRBJ2-4; 9 positions agree with TRBD1. Germline V lookup: CDR1 MGHDK, CDR2 SYGVNS. This CDR3 contains 15 residues. The junction had 10 bases not matched to a gene; V was cut back by 7 bases and J by 6 bases. The CDR3 loop reads CASTPGQGPTNIQYF. CDR3 coding DNA: TGTGCCAGCACCCCGGGACAGGGCCCCACAAACATTCAGTACTTC.

V is TRBV28 and J is TRBJ1-1; 10 positions agree with TRBD1. Germline CDR1 reads MDHEN; CDR2 reads SYDVKM. This CDR3 contains 15 residues. After removal of 2 bases from V and 3 bases from J, the junction contained 3 bases not matched to a gene. The DNA of the CDR3 is TGTGCCAGCAGTTTAGGGGACAGGGGTCACACTGAAGCTTTCTTT. Residues: CASSLGDRGHTEAFF.

The rearrangement uses TRBV2 and TRBJ1-1; a weak D match, TRBD1 (6 bases). This CDR3 contains 11 residues. Germline CDR1 is SNHLY and CDR2 is FYNNEI. The germline V and J ends were trimmed by 5 bases and 6 bases, with 7 bases remaining between them. The CDR3 loop reads CASSSGAEAFF. CDR3 nucleotide sequence: TGTGCCAGCAGTTCAGGGGCTGAAGCTTTCTTT.

The rearrangement links TRBV28 to TRBJ2-7, with a possible D match to TRBD2 (6 bases). This CDR3 contains 14 residues. Germline V gene sequence: CDR1 MDHEN, CDR2 SYDVKM. With 6 bases removed from V and 0 bases from J, the gap between germline ends came to 12 bases. The CDR3 spells CASRGTADSYEQYF. The DNA for the CDR3 is TGTGCCAGCAGGGGGACTGCCGACTCCTACGAGCAGTACTTC. The full variable domain, completed using reference TRBV28 and TRBJ2-7, is DVKVTQSSRYLVKRTGEKVFLECVQDMDHENMFWYRQDPGLGLRLIYFSYDVKMKEKGDIPEGYSVSREKKERFSLILESASTNQTSMYLCASRGTADSYEQYFGPGTRLTVT.

The V gene is TRBV28, the J gene TRBJ1-3, with TRBD1 matching 7 bases. Germline values: CDR1 MDHEN, CDR2 SYDVKM. The V and J ends lost 5 bases and 2 bases, in that order; junction bases with no gene match: 9. This CDR3 region has 16 residues. The CDR3 sequence is CASSQLRGITGNTIYF. For the CDR3, the DNA is TGTGCCAGCAGTCAGCTCAGGGGGATCACTGGAAACACCATATATTTT.

The rearrangement uses TRBV2 and TRBJ2-5, with 8 bases aligning to TRBD1. J gave up 11 bases and V 9 bases, and 14 bases lay outside the gene matches. The CDR3 has 13 amino acids. Per germline, CDR1 SNHLY and CDR2 FYNNEI. The CDR3 DNA sequence: TGTGCCAGAGAAGGGACAGGCGGGGAGGAGCAGTACTTC. This encodes CAREGTGGEEQYF.

The CDR3 sequence: CAWSTGSNQPQHF. The CDR3, as DNA: TGTGCCTGGAGTACGGGGAGCAATCAGCCCCAGCATTTT. The chain links TRBV30 to TRBJ1-5, with no clear D. V lost 2 bases and J 1 base, leaving 6 bases between the germline ends. The CDR3 loop spans 13 amino acids. Germline V lookup: CDR1 GTSNPN, CDR2 SVGIG (reference sequence).

The chain has TRBV6-5 and TRBJ1-1, with a tentative D call TRBD1 (6 bases). Trimming pared 6 bases from V and 0 bases from J, leaving 14 bases between. Germline CDR1 and CDR2: MNHEY and SVGAGI. The CDR3 has 15 residues. The CDR3, as DNA: TGTGCCAGCAGCCAGGGGTCCAATCTGAACACTGAAGCTTTCTTT. This codes for CASSQGSNLNTEAFF.

This clone was seen a handful of times. The rearrangement joins TRBV6-5 to TRBJ1-1, with 9 bases aligning to TRBD1. The CDR3 covers 13 residues. V was clipped by 2 bases and J by 8 bases; unmatched bases: 3. From germline, CDR1 is MNHEY and CDR2 SVGAGI. CDR3 amino acids: CASSYIGTGEAFF. CDR3 bases: TGTGCCAGCAGTTACATAGGGACAGGGGAAGCTTTCTTT.

The chain combines TRBV9 with TRBJ2-2; unclear D gene. V lost 6 bases and J lost 2, with 11 bases in between. Germline V gene sequence: CDR1 SGDLS, CDR2 YYNGEE. The CDR3 is 14 residues long. The CDR3 spells CASTALPNTGELFF. DNA of the CDR3: TGTGCCAGCACAGCACTACCAAACACCGGGGAGCTGTTTTTT.

V gene TRBV9 combines with J gene TRBJ1-3, with 8 positions matching TRBD1. Germline CDR1 and CDR2: SGDLS and YYNGEE. The J segment lost 4 bases and the V segment lost 3 bases, leaving 9 bases of the junction unmatched. The CDR3 length is 16 residues. The CDR3, as DNA: TGTGCCAGCAGCGATCGACAGGGGACAGCCGGAAACACCATATATTTT. It is translated as CASSDRQGTAGNTIYF.

CDR3 residues: CASSLTRDTEAFF. The CDR3 DNA sequence: TGCGCCAGCAGTTTGACCAGGGACACTGAAGCTTTCTTT. V and J are TRBV23-1 and TRBJ1-1, with D tentatively TRBD1 (5 bases). TRBV23-1 is given ORF status, its function remaining uncertain. The CDR3 consists of 13 residues. The V and J ends lost 5 bases and 3 bases respectively, with 10 bases between them.

The V call is TRBV10-3, the J call TRBJ2-7, with D tentatively TRBD1 (6 bases). Germline V gene lookup returns CDR1 ENHRY and CDR2 SYGVKD. V lost 4 bases, J lost 2 bases, and 12 bases lay in between. This CDR3 is built from 14 residues. The CDR3 spells CAISGDIQAYEQYF. The CDR3 nucleotides are TGTGCCATCAGTGGGGACATTCAAGCCTACGAGCAGTACTTC.

This clone was picked up one time. The V gene is TRBV28, the J gene TRBJ1-2, with D perhaps matching TRBD1 (5 bases). The CDR3 is 14 residues long. The V gene's germline CDR1 is MDHEN and CDR2 SYDVKM. V lost 2 bases and J lost 4, with 11 bases in between. The CDR3 DNA is TGTGCCAGCAGTTTAACCCTGGACATCTATGGCTACACCTTC. Its translation: CASSLTLDIYGYTF.

The chain has TRBV9 and TRBJ2-1; 8 bases agree with TRBD2. With V trimmed by 1 base and J by 4 bases, 1 base remained unmatched. This CDR3 contains 14 residues. Germline assignment: CDR1 SGDLS and CDR2 YYNGEE. The CDR3 DNA reads TGTGCCAGCAGCGTACGCGGGGGGTACAATGAGCAGTTCTTC. Residues: CASSVRGGYNEQFF.

The V gene is TRBV4-1, the J gene TRBJ1-5, with D unclear. CDR1 is MGHRA, CDR2 YSYEKL, per germline. The V and J ends lost 0 bases and 6 bases respectively, with 9 bases between them. This CDR3 contains 14 residues. The chain's CDR3 is CASSQETGTQPQHF. In DNA, the CDR3 is TGCGCCAGCAGCCAAGAAACGGGAACTCAGCCCCAGCATTTT.

The chain recombines TRBV10-1 with TRBJ1-1; D might be TRBD1 (6 bases). Trimming took off 4 bases at V and 2 bases at J, with 17 bases between the two ends. Per germline, CDR1 WNHNN and CDR2 SYGVQD (reference sequence). The CDR3 consists of 16 residues. CDR3 coding DNA: TGCGCCAGCAGTGGGGGGCTGGGTAATTTAAACACTGAAGCTTTCTTT. It translates to CASSGGLGNLNTEAFF.

The rearrangement links TRBV5-1 to TRBJ2-3; TRBD1 aligns across 11 bases. With V trimmed by 1 base and J by 3 bases, 4 bases remained unmatched. The CDR3 runs to 16 residues. Germline V gene sequence: CDR1 SGHRS, CDR2 YFSETQ. CDR3 protein: CASSLTGTGGTDTQYF. CDR3 bases: TGCGCCAGCAGCTTGACCGGGACAGGGGGGACAGATACGCAGTATTTT.

This rearrangement joins TRBV5-1 to TRBJ1-2, with 7 bases fitting TRBD1. With V trimmed by 1 base and J by 5 bases, 2 bases remained unmatched. Germline-derived CDR1 and CDR2 are SGHRS and YFSETQ. The CDR3 has 13 amino acids. CDR3 coding DNA: TGCGCCAGCAGCTTGACAGGGGAGTATGGCTACACCTTC. Translated, it gives CASSLTGEYGYTF.

The chain carries TRBV5-4 and TRBJ1-1; D not certain. Deletions cut 0 bases from V and 0 bases from J, with 9 bases between. The CDR3 has 15 amino acids. Per germline, CDR1 SGHNT and CDR2 YYREEE (reference sequence). CDR3 loop: CASSLVTGMNTEAFF. The CDR3 DNA reads TGTGCCAGCAGCTTGGTTACGGGGATGAACACTGAAGCTTTCTTT.